This TCR beta chain was profiled in a study of OX40 agonist ivuxolimab in advanced cancers. Turning to the study itself: The dose-escalation cohort was around 83% male, with a mean age of around 54 years, ranging about 23 to 90.

Comments on this clone: Its antigen remains unidentified.

Sequenced by immunoSEQ multiplex PCR; TCRdb stores in-frame clones only, minus some. The sample has roughly 12,000 clones, approximately 81% seen once. The CDR3 sequence is 17 residues long. Germline V gene sequence: CDR1 MNHEY, CDR2 SMNVEV (reference sequence). J lost 3 bases, V lost 2 bases, and 9 bases had no gene match. Whole-study results and caveats: Averaging showed that CD8+ T cells had more expanded clones than CD4+ did. Both blood CD4+ and CD8+ T cells showed clonal growth by week 6 at 0.1 to 3.0 mg/kg.

The TCR sequence derives from an adult with an advanced solid tumor such as melanoma, head and neck, liver or kidney cancer. The gene calls are TRBV27 and TRBJ2-7; 11 bases map to TRBD1. Material: CD4+ or CD8+ T cells sorted from blood, obtained in a trial of the OX40 agonist ivuxolimab. Here the CDR3 DNA reads TGTGCCAGCAGTTTACTGCGGACAGGGGGCATCGTCTACGAGCAGTACTTC. Protein sequence: CASSLLRTGGIVYEQYF.